The next 18 T cell receptor beta chains were all read from a single sample in a study of OX40 agonist ivuxolimab in advanced cancers. This table comes from immunoSEQ multiplex PCR, and its TCRdb copy is limited to in-frame clones, with some not included. The table includes fewer than 50,000 clones, 75% to 85% detected once. The starting material was CD4+ or CD8+ T cells sorted from blood, obtained in a trial of the OX40 agonist ivuxolimab. Receptors originate from an adult with an advanced solid tumor such as melanoma, head and neck, liver or kidney cancer.

This chain connects TRBV11-2 to TRBJ2-7; 11 nucleotides line up with TRBD2. Germline lookup yields CDR1 SGHAT and CDR2 FQNNGV. V shed 5 bases, J shed 3 bases, and the junction held 12 bases outside the gene matches. This CDR3 contains 17 residues. CDR3 residues: CASSRPGTSGRGYEQYF. The CDR3 bases are TGTGCCAGCAGCCGTCCCGGGACTAGCGGCCGGGGCTACGAGCAGTACTTC. Filled out from reference TRBV11-2 and TRBJ2-7, the complete variable domain reads EAGVAQSPRYKIIEKRQSVAFWCNPISGHATLYWYQQILGQGPKLLIQFQNNGVVDDSQLPKDRFSAERLKGVDSTLKIQPAKLEDSAVYLCASSRPGTSGRGYEQYFGPGTRLTVT.

This chain connects TRBV11-3 to TRBJ1-1; the D is unclear. Trimming took off 1 base at V and 4 bases at J, with 13 bases between the two ends. Germline V gives CDR1 SGHNT, CDR2 YENEEA. The CDR3 has 15 amino acids. The chain's CDR3 is CASSLGPGGSTEAFF. CDR3 coding DNA: TGTGCCAGCAGCTTAGGCCCGGGAGGTAGCACTGAAGCTTTCTTT.

This sequence joins TRBV2 and TRBJ2-7; 7 positions match TRBD2. CDR1 SNHLY and CDR2 FYNNEI come from the germline V gene. The CDR3 runs 14 residues. V trimming: 6 bases; J trimming: 2 bases; junction bases outside the gene matches: 7. CDR3 coding DNA: TGTGCCAGCAGAGCGCGGGACTACGCCTACGAGCAGTACTTC. Translated: CASRARDYAYEQYF.

This clone appeared a few times. The rearrangement links TRBV5-5 to TRBJ2-3; D remains ambiguous. Per the germline V gene, CDR1 is SGHKS and CDR2 is YYEKEE (reference sequence). This CDR3 has 15 residues. V gave up 4 bases and J gave up 2 bases, with 14 bases separating them. The CDR3 sequence: CASSETSEFTDTQYF. CDR3 bases: TGTGCCAGCAGCGAGACATCGGAGTTCACAGATACGCAGTATTTT.

In its sample, this clone was seen once. This chain links TRBV5-1 with TRBJ2-2; no firm D call. From germline, CDR1 is SGHRS and CDR2 YFSETQ. V dropped 1 base and J dropped 0 bases, with 13 bases sitting between them. The CDR3 is 17 amino acids. This chain's CDR3 is CASSLLKGSANTGELFF. CDR3 coding DNA: TGCGCCAGCAGCTTGCTGAAGGGATCCGCGAACACCGGGGAGCTGTTTTTT.

J is TRBJ1-2 and V is TRBV5-4, with D possibly TRBD1 on 6 matching bases. V was trimmed by 6 bases and J by 0 bases, leaving 12 bases between them. The CDR3 runs to 14 residues. Germline-derived CDR1 and CDR2 are SGHNT and YYREEE (reference sequence). CDR3: CASTLGGPNYGYTF. As DNA, the CDR3 is TGTGCCAGCACCCTAGGGGGACCTAACTATGGCTACACCTTC.

The chain links TRBV30 to TRBJ2-2, with 7 bases lining up with TRBD2. The CDR3 has 14 residues. V was pared by 5 bases and J by 0 bases, with 3 bases of the junction left unmatched. CDR1 is GTSNPN, CDR2 SVGIG, per germline (reference sequence). The CDR3 loop is CAWERGANTGELFF. As DNA, the CDR3 is TGTGCCTGGGAGCGGGGAGCGAACACCGGGGAGCTGTTTTTT.

The rearrangement uses TRBV15 and TRBJ2-1; 7 bases fit TRBD2. J was trimmed by 10 bases and V by 5 bases; bases with no gene match: 8. CDR1 and CDR2 (germline): LNHNV, YYDKDF (reference sequence). The CDR3 spans 13 residues. CDR3: CATSPAGPREQFF. CDR3 nucleotides: TGTGCCACCAGCCCAGCGGGGCCTCGGGAGCAGTTCTTC.

The V gene is TRBV5-4, the J gene TRBJ1-2, with D unresolved. V was clipped by 4 bases and J by 5 bases, with 15 bases between them. Germline V lookup: CDR1 SGHNT, CDR2 YYREEE (reference sequence). The CDR3 length is 14 residues. DNA of the CDR3: TGTGCCAGCAGCCCGGAACCAAACCAGTATGGCTACACCTTC. This sequence encodes CASSPEPNQYGYTF. Variable domain in full (rest from reference TRBV5-4 and TRBJ1-2): ETGVTQSPTHLIKTRGQQVTLRCSSQSGHNTVSWYQQALGQGPQFIFQYYREEENGRGNFPPRFSGLQFPNYSSELNVNALELDDSALYLCASSPEPNQYGYTFGSGTRLTVV.

The chain couples TRBV4-1 to TRBJ1-5; tentative D call: TRBD1 (6 bases). There are 17 residues in the CDR3. Germline V gene lookup returns CDR1 MGHRA and CDR2 YSYEKL. Trimming stripped 4 bases from V and 3 bases from J, with 19 bases between. The CDR3 sequence is CASSPMAGGISNQPQHF. The CDR3 nucleotides are TGCGCCAGCAGCCCTATGGCGGGGGGCATCTCCAATCAGCCCCAGCATTTT.

The V gene is TRBV4-3, the J gene TRBJ1-6, with 10 bases that match TRBD1. The germline V gene encodes CDR1 LGHNA and CDR2 YSLEER. The V gene end was trimmed by 7 bases and the J gene end by 10 bases; junction bases not matched to a gene: 4. The CDR3 is made up of 13 amino acids. CDR3 protein: CASTRDRGSPLHF. The CDR3 DNA reads TGCGCCAGCACCCGGGACAGGGGATCACCCCTCCACTTT.

This clone has just a few counts. The chain carries TRBV5-1 and TRBJ1-4, with a tentative D call TRBD1 (5 bases). V lost 7 bases and J lost 14, with 21 bases in between. CDR1 is SGHRS, CDR2 YFSETQ, per germline. This CDR3 contains 13 residues. CDR3: CASAAMGPQDLFF. CDR3 DNA: TGCGCCAGCGCAGCGATGGGGCCTCAAGACCTGTTTTTT. Full variable domain (rest looked up from reference TRBV5-1 and TRBJ1-4): KAGVTQTPRYLIKTRGQQVTLSCSPISGHRSVSWYQQTPGQGLQFLFEYFSETQRNKGNFPGRFSGRQFSNSRSEMNVSTLELGDSALYLCASAAMGPQDLFFGSGTQLSVL.

The chain combines TRBV4-2 with TRBJ1-1; D is undetermined. Germline V gene lookup returns CDR1 LGHNA and CDR2 YNFKEQ. The CDR3 runs 15 residues. V lost 0 bases and J lost 4, with 12 bases in between. The CDR3 sequence: CASSQDLGLGTEAFF. DNA for the CDR3: TGTGCCAGCAGCCAAGATCTCGGGCTGGGCACTGAAGCTTTCTTT.

V is TRBV6-1 and J is TRBJ2-1; the match to TRBD2 covers 11 bases. The CDR3 spans 16 residues. Germline trimming cut 3 bases from V and 7 bases from J; bases unmatched to any gene: 8. Germline values: CDR1 MNHNS, CDR2 SASEGT. The DNA for the CDR3 is TGTGCCAGCAGTGAGATGATGACTAGCGGGAAGAATGAGCAGTTCTTC. Translating it yields CASSEMMTSGKNEQFF.

The V gene is TRBV27, the J gene TRBJ2-3; 11 bases fit TRBD2. The CDR3 sequence is 16 residues long. In germline, CDR1 is MNHEY, CDR2 SMNVEV (reference sequence). The ends lost 3 bases at V and 2 bases at J; junction bases unmatched: 4. The chain's CDR3 is CASSFPSGRITDTQYF. The CDR3 DNA follows: TGTGCCAGCAGTTTCCCTAGCGGGAGGATCACAGATACGCAGTATTTT.

This clone was seen just once. The chain uses TRBV19 and TRBJ1-2; no reliable D call. Germline V gene sequence: CDR1 LNHDA, CDR2 SQIVND (reference sequence). The CDR3 is made up of 15 amino acids. V lost 6 bases to trimming and J lost 2 bases, with 16 bases between them. The CDR3 sequence is CASRPKEGKNYGYTF. The DNA of the CDR3 is TGTGCCAGTAGACCAAAGGAGGGCAAGAACTATGGCTACACCTTC.

DNA for the CDR3: TGCGCCAGCAGCCAGGACAGATACGAGCAGTACTTC. Translation gives CASSQDRYEQYF. This sequence joins TRBV5-1 and TRBJ2-7; tentatively, D is TRBD1 (6 bases). Germline CDR1 and CDR2: SGHRS and YFSETQ. Trimming stripped 4 bases from V and 4 bases from J, with 9 bases between. This CDR3 is 12 amino acids long.

The chain couples TRBV6-1 to TRBJ1-1; D unclear. Deletions cut 2 bases from V and 7 bases from J, with 11 bases between. In germline, CDR1 is MNHNS, CDR2 SASEGT. The CDR3 length is 13 residues. The CDR3 spells CASSEIGFGEAFF. CDR3 DNA: TGTGCCAGCAGTGAAATCGGATTCGGTGAAGCTTTCTTT.